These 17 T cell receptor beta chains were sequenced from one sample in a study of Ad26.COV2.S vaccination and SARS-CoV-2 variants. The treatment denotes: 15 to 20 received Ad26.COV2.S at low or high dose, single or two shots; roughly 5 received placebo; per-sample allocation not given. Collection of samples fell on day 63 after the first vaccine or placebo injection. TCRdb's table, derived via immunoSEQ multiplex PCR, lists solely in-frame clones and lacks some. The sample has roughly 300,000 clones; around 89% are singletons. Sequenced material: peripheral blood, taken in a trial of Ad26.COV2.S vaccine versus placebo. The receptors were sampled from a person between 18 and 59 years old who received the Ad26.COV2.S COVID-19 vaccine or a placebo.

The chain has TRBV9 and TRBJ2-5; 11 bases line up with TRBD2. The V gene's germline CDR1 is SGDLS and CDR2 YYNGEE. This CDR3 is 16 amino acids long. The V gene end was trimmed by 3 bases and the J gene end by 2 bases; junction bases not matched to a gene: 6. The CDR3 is CASSARLAGRQETQYF. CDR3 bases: TGTGCCAGCAGCGCCAGACTAGCGGGAAGGCAAGAGACCCAGTACTTC.

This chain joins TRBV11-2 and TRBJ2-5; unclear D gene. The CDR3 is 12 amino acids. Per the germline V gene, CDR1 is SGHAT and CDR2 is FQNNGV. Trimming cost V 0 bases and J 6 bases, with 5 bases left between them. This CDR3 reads CASSLDGKTQYF. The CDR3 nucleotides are TGTGCCAGCAGCTTAGACGGAAAGACCCAGTACTTC.

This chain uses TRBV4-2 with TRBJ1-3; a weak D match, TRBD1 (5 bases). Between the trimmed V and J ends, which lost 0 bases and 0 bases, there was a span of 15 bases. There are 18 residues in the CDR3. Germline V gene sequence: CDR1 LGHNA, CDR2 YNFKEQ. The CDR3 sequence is CASSQDMGPRSSGNTIYF. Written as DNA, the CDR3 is TGTGCCAGCAGCCAAGATATGGGACCGCGCAGCTCTGGAAACACCATATATTTT.

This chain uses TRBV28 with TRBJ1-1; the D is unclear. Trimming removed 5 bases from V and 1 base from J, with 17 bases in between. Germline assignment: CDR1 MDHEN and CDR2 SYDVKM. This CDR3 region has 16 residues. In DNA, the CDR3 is TGTGCCAGCAGTATTTCCTACTTGGGCACGAACACTGAAGCTTTCTTT. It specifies CASSISYLGTNTEAFF.

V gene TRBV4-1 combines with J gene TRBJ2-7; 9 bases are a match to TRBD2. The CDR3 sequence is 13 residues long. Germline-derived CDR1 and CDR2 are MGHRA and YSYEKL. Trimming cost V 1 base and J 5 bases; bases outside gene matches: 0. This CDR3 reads CASSQGLADEQYF. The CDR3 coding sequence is TGCGCCAGCAGCCAAGGACTAGCGGACGAGCAGTACTTC.

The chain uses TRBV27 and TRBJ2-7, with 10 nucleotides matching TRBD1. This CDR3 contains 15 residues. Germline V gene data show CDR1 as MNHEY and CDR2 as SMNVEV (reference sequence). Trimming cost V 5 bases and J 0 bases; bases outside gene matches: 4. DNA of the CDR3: TGTGCCAGCAGTAGACAGGGGGCCATCTCCTACGAGCAGTACTTC. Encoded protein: CASSRQGAISYEQYF.

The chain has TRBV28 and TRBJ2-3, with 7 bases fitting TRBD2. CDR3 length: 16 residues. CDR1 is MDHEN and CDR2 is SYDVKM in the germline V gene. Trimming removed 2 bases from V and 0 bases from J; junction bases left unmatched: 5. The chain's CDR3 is CASSLGAGTSTDTQYF. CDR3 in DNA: TGTGCCAGCAGTTTAGGAGCGGGGACTAGCACAGATACGCAGTATTTT.

The CDR3 loop is CATSDPSGSKGSYNEQFF. In DNA, the CDR3 is TGTGCCACCAGTGATCCTAGCGGGAGTAAAGGCTCCTACAATGAGCAGTTCTTC. The genes are TRBV24-1 and TRBJ2-1; TRBD2 matches 10 bases. Germline lookup yields CDR1 KGHDR and CDR2 SFDVKD. Trimming took 3 bases from V and 0 from J; bases not matched to a gene: 7. The CDR3 sequence is 18 residues long.

CDR3 sequence (DNA): TGTGCCAGCACCTATGGGGGCACAGATACGCAGTATTTT. Protein sequence: CASTYGGTDTQYF. The J gene is TRBJ2-3, the V gene TRBV7-9; D not certain. Trimming left V 7 bases short and J 1 base short, with 9 bases between. This CDR3 spans 13 amino acids. Germline V gives CDR1 SEHNR, CDR2 FQNEAQ (reference sequence).

The CDR3 nucleotides are TGTGCCAGCAGGGGACTAGCCAACTACGAGCAGTACTTC. Its protein product is CASRGLANYEQYF. V gene TRBV11-2 combines with J gene TRBJ2-7, with 9 bases identical to TRBD2. J lost 3 bases, V lost 6 bases, and 3 bases had no gene match. The germline V gene has CDR1 SGHAT and CDR2 FQNNGV. The CDR3 totals 13 residues. Full variable domain (missing parts from reference TRBV11-2 and TRBJ2-7): EAGVAQSPRYKIIEKRQSVAFWCNPISGHATLYWYQQILGQGPKLLIQFQNNGVVDDSQLPKDRFSAERLKGVDSTLKIQPAKLEDSAVYLCASRGLANYEQYFGPGTRLTVT.

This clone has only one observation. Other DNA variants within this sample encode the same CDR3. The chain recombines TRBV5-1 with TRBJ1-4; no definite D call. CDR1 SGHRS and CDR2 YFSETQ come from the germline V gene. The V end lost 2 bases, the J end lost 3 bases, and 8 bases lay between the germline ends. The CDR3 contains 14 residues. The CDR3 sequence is CASSFGSANEKLFF. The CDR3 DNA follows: TGCGCCAGCAGCTTCGGCAGCGCTAATGAAAAACTGTTTTTT.

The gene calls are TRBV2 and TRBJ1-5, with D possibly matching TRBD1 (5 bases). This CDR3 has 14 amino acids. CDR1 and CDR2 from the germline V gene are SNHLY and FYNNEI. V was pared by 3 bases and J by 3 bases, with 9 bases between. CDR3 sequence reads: CASSDTGINQPQHF. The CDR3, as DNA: TGTGCCAGCAGTGACACAGGTATCAATCAGCCCCAGCATTTT.

This CDR3 is CASSEGWNEQFF. CDR3 DNA: TGCGCCAGCAGTGAGGGCTGGAATGAGCAGTTCTTC. This sequence joins TRBV10-2 and TRBJ2-1; D is unresolved. This CDR3 has 12 amino acids. V gave up 2 bases and J gave up 7 bases, with 6 bases separating them. Per germline, CDR1 WSHSY and CDR2 SAAADI.

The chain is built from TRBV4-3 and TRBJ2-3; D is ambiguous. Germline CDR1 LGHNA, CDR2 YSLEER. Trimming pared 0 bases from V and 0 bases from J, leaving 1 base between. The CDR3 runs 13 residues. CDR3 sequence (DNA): TGCGCCAGCAGCCAAGAGAGCACAGATACGCAGTATTTT. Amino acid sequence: CASSQESTDTQYF.

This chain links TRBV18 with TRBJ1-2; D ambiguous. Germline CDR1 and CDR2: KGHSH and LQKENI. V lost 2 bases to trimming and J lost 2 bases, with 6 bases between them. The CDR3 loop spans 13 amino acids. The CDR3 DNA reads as TGTGCCAGCTCACCAGTAGAGAACTATGGCTACACCTTC. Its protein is CASSPVENYGYTF.

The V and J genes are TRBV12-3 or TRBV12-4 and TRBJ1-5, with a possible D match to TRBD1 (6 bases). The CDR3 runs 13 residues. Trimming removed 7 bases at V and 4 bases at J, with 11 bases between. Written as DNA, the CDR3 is TGTGCCAGCAAGCGGGACACTAATCAGCCCCAGCATTTT. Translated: CASKRDTNQPQHF.

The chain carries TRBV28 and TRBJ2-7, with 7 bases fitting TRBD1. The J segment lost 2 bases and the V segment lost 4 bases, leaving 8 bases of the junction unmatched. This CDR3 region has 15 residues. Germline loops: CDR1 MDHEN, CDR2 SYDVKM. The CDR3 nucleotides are TGTGCCAGCAGTTCCCGAGGGACAGATGCCTACGAGCAGTACTTC. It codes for CASSSRGTDAYEQYF.